A selection of T cell receptor beta chains follows, all from one sample in a study of cytomegalovirus exposure and HLA in healthy donors. Method: immunoSEQ multiplex PCR; TCRdb's copy keeps in-frame clones and lacks some. The sample includes 100,000 to 150,000 clones, around 80% of them seen just once. Sequencing input: PBMCs. The source of these receptors is a woman aged 40 to 55 in good health and CMV-seronegative. The CDR3 runs from the conserved cysteine through the conserved F or W. D genes are given only for firm matches. The size of a clone is reported for some rows only, either as once, few or many, or as a class for expanded clones.

TRBJ2-7	TRBD2	TRBV19	-	TGTGCCAGTAGTATGACCGGGACTACTGGCGAGCAGTACTTC	CASSMTGTTGEQYF
TRBJ1-5	-	TRBV6-1	few	TGTGCCAGCACCGGACAGAGTAGTAGCAATCAGCCCCAGCATTTT	CASTGQSSSNQPQHF
TRBJ1-2	-	TRBV4-1	-	TGCGCCAGCAGCCAAGGTAGAGAAGGCTACACCTTC	CASSQGREGYTF
TRBJ1-4	-	TRBV13	-	TGTGCCAGCAGCTCATCAGGGACAACTAATGAAAAACTGTTTTTT	CASSSSGTTNEKLFF
TRBJ2-2	-	TRBV7-9	-	TGTGCCAGCACCTCGGGTGGCGGGGAGCTGTTTTTT	CASTSGGGELFF
TRBJ1-1	-	TRBV15	-	TGTGCCACCAGCAGAGATCGGGGGGACACTGAAGCTTTCTTT	CATSRDRGDTEAFF
TRBJ1-5	-	TRBV18	-	TGTGCCAGCTCACCATTGGGGGGTACCAATCAGCCCCAGCATTTT	CASSPLGGTNQPQHF
TRBJ1-1	TRBD1	TRBV6-1	-	TGTGCCAGCATCCGGACAGGGGAGAGCACTGAAGCTTTCTTT	CASIRTGESTEAFF
TRBJ1-1	-	TRBV6-5	few	TGTGCCAGCAGTGACAGGCAAAACACTGAAGCTTTCTTT	CASSDRQNTEAFF
TRBJ2-5	-	TRBV7-2	-	TGTGCCAGCAGCCAGCGGAACATCCAAGAGACCCAGTACTTC	CASSQRNIQETQYF
TRBJ1-1	-	TRBV5-5	-	TGTGCCAGCAGCCCGGGACAGAACACTGAAGCTTTCTTT	CASSPGQNTEAFF
TRBJ1-5	-	TRBV28	-	TGTGCCAGCAGTTTAGCCGGAGGGCTTAGCAATCAGCCCCAGCATTTT	CASSLAGGLSNQPQHF
TRBJ2-3	TRBD2	TRBV19	-	TGTGCCAGTAGTATAGGAGGACTAGCAGGCACAGATACGCAGTATTTT	CASSIGGLAGTDTQYF
TRBJ2-2	TRBD1	TRBV29-1	-	TGCAGCGTCCAAAGGTTCCAGGGGGTAGGGGCCGGGGAGCTGTTTTTT	CSVQRFQGVGAGELFF
TRBJ2-5	-	TRBV5-6	-	TGTGCCAGCAGCGGAATAGCGGTTCAAGAGACCCAGTACTTC	CASSGIAVQETQYF
TRBJ2-5	TRBD2	TRBV9	-	TGTGCCAGCAGCGGCGCAGGGCGCGGGGGGACCCAGTACTTC	CASSGAGRGGTQYF
TRBJ2-2	-	TRBV19	few	TGTGCCAGTAGTATAGGGTGGAGCGGCGGGGAGCTGTTTTTT	CASSIGWSGGELFF
TRBJ2-1	-	TRBV7-8	-	TGTGCCAGCAGCCCGGACAGTTTTCTATCGTACAATGAGCAGTTCTTC	CASSPDSFLSYNEQFF
TRBJ2-5	TRBD2	TRBV10-2	-	TGCGCCAGCAGTCTAGCGGGTGTACAAGAGACCCAGTACTTC	CASSLAGVQETQYF
TRBJ1-2	TRBD1	TRBV4-2	-	TGTGCCAGCAGCCAAGGGGGGACAGGGGGCTATGGCTACACCTTC	CASSQGGTGGYGYTF
TRBJ2-3	-	TRBV5-1	once	TGCGCCAGCCGGGCCGGGGTAGCCCTGACAGATACGCAGTATTTT	CASRAGVALTDTQYF
TRBJ2-7	TRBD2	TRBV28	-	TGTGCCAGCAGTTTGGGGTATGGACTAGCGGAGATTACGAGGGAGTACTTC	CASSLGYGLAEITREYF
TRBJ1-1	TRBD1	TRBV7-2	-	TGTGCCAGCAGCACCCGACAGGGCCGGACTGAAGCTTTCTTT	CASSTRQGRTEAFF
TRBJ1-4	-	TRBV11-2	few	TGTGCCAGCAGCTTAGAGGGCAGGCCTAATGAAAAACTGTTTTTT	CASSLEGRPNEKLFF
TRBJ2-1	TRBD2	TRBV4-3	-	TGCGCCAGCAGCCAAGAAGCAGGGACTAACAATGAGCAGTTCTTC	CASSQEAGTNNEQFF
TRBJ1-4	TRBD1	TRBV4-3	-	TGCGCCAGCAGCCAAGGACAGGGGAATGAAAAACTGTTTTTT	CASSQGQGNEKLFF
TRBJ1-2	-	TRBV6-5	-	TGTGCCAGCAGCCCAGTAGGGGGCTATGGCTACACCTTC	CASSPVGGYGYTF
TRBJ2-5	-	TRBV9	-	TGTGCCAGCAGCGTAGGGGCTATACAAGAGACCCAGTACTTC	CASSVGAIQETQYF
TRBJ1-2	TRBD1	TRBV15	-	TGTGCCACCAGCAGCCGGACAGGGCTCTATGGCTACACCTTC	CATSSRTGLYGYTF
TRBJ2-7	-	TRBV28	-	TGTGCCAGCAGTCCTACAGAGAGCTCCTACGAGCAGTACTTC	CASSPTESSYEQYF
TRBJ1-6	TRBD1	TRBV6-5	-	TGTGCCAGCAGTTACGGGACAGACTATAATTCACCCCTCCACTTT	CASSYGTDYNSPLHF
TRBJ1-4	-	TRBV15	-	TGTGCCACCAGCAGAGGCAGTTTTGAAAAACTGTTTTTT	CATSRGSFEKLFF
TRBJ2-4	TRBD2	TRBV6-1	few	TGTGCCACCAGGACTAGCGGAGAAAACATTCAGTACTTC	CATRTSGENIQYF
TRBJ1-2	TRBD1	TRBV2	-	TGTGCCAGCAGACCGGGACAGGGGGCGACCTATGGCTACACCTTC	CASRPGQGATYGYTF
TRBJ1-1	-	TRBV28	-	TGTGCCAGCCTGCCGGGGTTAAAGAACACTGAAGCTTTCTTT	CASLPGLKNTEAFF
TRBJ1-4	TRBD1	TRBV28	-	TGTGCCAGCAGCCCCGGGGGGGGACAGGGTCATGAAAAACTGTTTTTT	CASSPGGGQGHEKLFF
TRBJ2-1	-	TRBV28	-	TGTGCCAGCCGGGGAGACGGCTCCTACAATGAGCAGTTCTTC	CASRGDGSYNEQFF
TRBJ1-4	TRBD1	TRBV5-6	few	TGTGCCAGCAGCCGTCTGACAGGGGGGAATGAAAAACTGTTTTTT	CASSRLTGGNEKLFF
TRBJ2-1	-	TRBV27	few	TGTGCCAGCAGGGGCAGCGCGGGATCCGCCTACAATGAGCAGTTCTTC	CASRGSAGSAYNEQFF
TRBJ2-7	TRBD1	TRBV6-5	-	TGTGCCAGCAGTTACAGGAGGACAGGGGGCTATGACGAGCAGTACTTC	CASSYRRTGGYDEQYF
TRBJ2-7	TRBD1	TRBV19	-	TGTGCCAGTAGCACAGACAGGGGCTCCTACGAGCAGTACTTC	CASSTDRGSYEQYF
TRBJ2-1	TRBD2	TRBV7-9	once	TGTGCCAGCAGCTTACGGGCTAGCGGGGGCTCCTACAATGAGCAGTTCTTC	CASSLRASGGSYNEQFF
TRBJ1-6	-	TRBV10-3	few	TGTGCCATCAGTGACGAACACAGGGTATCACCCCTCCACTTT	CAISDEHRVSPLHF
TRBJ2-6	TRBD1	TRBV19	-	TGTGCCAGTAGTACTACGGGACAGGTTAACTCTGGGGCCAACGTCCTGACTTTC	CASSTTGQVNSGANVLTF
TRBJ2-3	-	TRBV4-3	few	TGCGCCAGCAGCCAAGATGAGCGGCCCCTAGGCACAGATACGCAGTATTTT	CASSQDERPLGTDTQYF
TRBJ1-4	-	TRBV5-1	-	TGCGCCAGCAGCTTGACTGGAACTAATGAAAAACTGTTTTTT	CASSLTGTNEKLFF
TRBJ1-5	TRBD1	TRBV19	-	TGTGCCAGTAGTATAGGAGGACAGGGTCGAAATCAGCCCCAGCATTTT	CASSIGGQGRNQPQHF
TRBJ1-4	-	TRBV19	-	TGTGCCAGTAGTATGGAGGGAGTGAAACTGTTTTTT	CASSMEGVKLFF
TRBJ1-2	-	TRBV19	-	TGTGCCAGTATACGGGACACCTCTAACTATGGCTACACCTTC	CASIRDTSNYGYTF
TRBJ2-6	-	TRBV6-6	-	TGTGCCAGCAGTTCGCGGACTGCCGAGGCCAACGTCCTGACTTTC	CASSSRTAEANVLTF
TRBJ1-1	-	TRBV7-9	-	TGTGCCAGCACCCTTTACACTGAAGCTTTCTTT	CASTLYTEAFF
TRBJ2-7	-	TRBV4-3	medium-sized	TGCGCCAGCAGCCCAAGATGGGGGGATGGGGCCTACGAGCAGTACTTC	CASSPRWGDGAYEQYF
TRBJ1-5	-	TRBV6-1	-	TGTGCCAGCAGCGAGCAGGGGAGGGAGCCCCAGCATTTT	CASSEQGREPQHF
TRBJ1-3	-	TRBV19	-	TGTGCCAGTAGTACGGGTATCTCTGGAAACACCATATATTTT	CASSTGISGNTIYF
TRBJ1-3	-	TRBV27	-	TGTGCCAGCCGGAGAGGTGGTGGAAACACCATATATTTT	CASRRGGGNTIYF